The T cell receptor beta chain described here comes from a study of T-cell reconstitution after alpha-beta-depleted transplantation in children. General study findings and limits: Reports say that about two months after transplant, the alpha-beta T cells came out of several hundred graft clones that had expanded. T-cell numbers and diversity one year post-transplant derived largely from freshly generated T cells. It was surviving recipient T cells and thymic progenitors that gave some patients high TCRbeta diversity at day 60.

Preparing the TCRbeta library involved the use of unique molecular identifiers. TCRdb re-called the PCR reads through MiXCR, storing one row per CDR3 protein. The sample consists of fewer than 550,000 distinct CDR3 sequences, about a sixth of them appearing once. The J segment lost 1 base and the V segment lost 3 bases, leaving 7 bases of the junction unmatched. This CDR3 is 16 amino acids long. Germline V CDR1 and CDR2: KGHSH, LQKENI. This clonotype was seen a few times. Its antigen is still unknown. This sequence joins TRBV18 and TRBJ2-7; TRBD2 matches 9 bases. Here the sequenced sample was PBMCs, mostly from graft donor cells, taken 360 days after TCRalphabeta/CD19-depleted stem cell transplant. The clonotype originates from a boy under three years old who had a stem cell transplant for Wiskott-Aldrich syndrome, so the T cells may come from the graft donor. This CDR3 is CASSPRVLAGSYEQYF. DNA of the CDR3: TGTGCCAGCTCACCCCGGGTGCTAGCGGGATCCTACGAGCAGTACTTC.